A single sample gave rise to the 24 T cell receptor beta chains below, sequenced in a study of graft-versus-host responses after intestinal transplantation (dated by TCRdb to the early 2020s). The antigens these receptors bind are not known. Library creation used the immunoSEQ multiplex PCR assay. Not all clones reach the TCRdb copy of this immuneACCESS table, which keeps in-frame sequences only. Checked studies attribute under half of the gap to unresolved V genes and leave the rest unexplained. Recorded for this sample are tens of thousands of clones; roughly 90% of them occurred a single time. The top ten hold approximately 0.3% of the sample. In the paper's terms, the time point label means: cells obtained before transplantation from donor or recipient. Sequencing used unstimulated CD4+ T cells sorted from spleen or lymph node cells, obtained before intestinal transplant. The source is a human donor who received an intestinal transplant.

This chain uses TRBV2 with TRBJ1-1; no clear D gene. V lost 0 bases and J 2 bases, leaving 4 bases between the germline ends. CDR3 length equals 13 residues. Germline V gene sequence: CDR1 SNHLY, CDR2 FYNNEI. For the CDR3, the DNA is TGTGCCAGCAGTGAAGCGGGCAACACTGAAGCTTTCTTT. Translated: CASSEAGNTEAFF.

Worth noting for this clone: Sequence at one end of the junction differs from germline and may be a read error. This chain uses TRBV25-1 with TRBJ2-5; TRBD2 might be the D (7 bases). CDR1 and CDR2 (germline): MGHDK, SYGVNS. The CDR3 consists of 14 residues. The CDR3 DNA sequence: TGTGCCGGCAGTATGGGGGGGCGCAGAGAGACCCAGTACTTC. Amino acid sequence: CAGSMGGRRETQYF.

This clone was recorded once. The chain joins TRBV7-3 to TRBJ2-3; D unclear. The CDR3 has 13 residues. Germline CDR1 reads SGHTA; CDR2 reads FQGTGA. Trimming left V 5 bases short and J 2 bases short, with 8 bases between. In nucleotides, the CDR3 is TGTGCCAGCAGCCCTTACGTCACAGATACGCAGTATTTT. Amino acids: CASSPYVTDTQYF.

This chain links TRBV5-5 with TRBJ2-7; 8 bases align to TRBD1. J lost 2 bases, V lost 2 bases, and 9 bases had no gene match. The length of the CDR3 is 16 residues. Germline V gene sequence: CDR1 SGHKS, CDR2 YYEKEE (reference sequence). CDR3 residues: CASSFLPPDRAYEQYF. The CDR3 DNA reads TGTGCCAGCAGCTTCCTCCCCCCGGACAGGGCCTACGAGCAGTACTTC.

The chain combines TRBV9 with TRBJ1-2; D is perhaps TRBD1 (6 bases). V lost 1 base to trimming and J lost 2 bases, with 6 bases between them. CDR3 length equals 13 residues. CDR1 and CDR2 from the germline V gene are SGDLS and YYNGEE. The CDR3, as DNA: TGTGCCAGCAGCGTAACAGGGAACTATGGCTACACCTTC. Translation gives CASSVTGNYGYTF.

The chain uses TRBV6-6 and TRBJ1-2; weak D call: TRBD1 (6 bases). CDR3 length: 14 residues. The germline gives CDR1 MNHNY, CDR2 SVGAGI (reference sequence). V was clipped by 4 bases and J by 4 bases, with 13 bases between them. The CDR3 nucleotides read TGTGCCAGCAGTTCAAACAGGGAACCCTATGGCTACACCTTC. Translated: CASSSNREPYGYTF.

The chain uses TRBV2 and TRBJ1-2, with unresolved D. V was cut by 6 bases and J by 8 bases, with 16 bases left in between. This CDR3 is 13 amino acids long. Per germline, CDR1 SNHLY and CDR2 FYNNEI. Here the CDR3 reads CASRGNGLEGYTF. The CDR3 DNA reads TGTGCCAGCAGGGGAAACGGTCTGGAGGGCTACACCTTC.

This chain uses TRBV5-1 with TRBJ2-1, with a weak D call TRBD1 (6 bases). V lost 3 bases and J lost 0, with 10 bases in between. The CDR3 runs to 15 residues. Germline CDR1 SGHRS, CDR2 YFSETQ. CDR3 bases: TGCGCCAGCAGCTCAGGGGCCAGCTCCTACAATGAGCAGTTCTTC. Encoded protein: CASSSGASSYNEQFF. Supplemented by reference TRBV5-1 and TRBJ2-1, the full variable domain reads KAGVTQTPRYLIKTRGQQVTLSCSPISGHRSVSWYQQTPGQGLQFLFEYFSETQRNKGNFPGRFSGRQFSNSRSEMNVSTLELGDSALYLCASSSGASSYNEQFFGPGTRLTVL.

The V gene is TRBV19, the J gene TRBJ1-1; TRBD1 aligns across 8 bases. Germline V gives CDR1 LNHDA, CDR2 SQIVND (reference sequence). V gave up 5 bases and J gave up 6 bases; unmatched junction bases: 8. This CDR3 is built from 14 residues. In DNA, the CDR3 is TGTGCCAGTAGTGCAAAACAGGGGGGCCCTGAAGCTTTCTTT. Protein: CASSAKQGGPEAFF.

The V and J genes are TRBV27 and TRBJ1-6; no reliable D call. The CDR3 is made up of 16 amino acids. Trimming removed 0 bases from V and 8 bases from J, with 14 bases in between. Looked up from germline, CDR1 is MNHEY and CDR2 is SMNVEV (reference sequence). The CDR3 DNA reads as TGTGCCAGCAGTTTATCGGTTGGATATTCGGATTCACCCCTCCACTTT. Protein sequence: CASSLSVGYSDSPLHF.

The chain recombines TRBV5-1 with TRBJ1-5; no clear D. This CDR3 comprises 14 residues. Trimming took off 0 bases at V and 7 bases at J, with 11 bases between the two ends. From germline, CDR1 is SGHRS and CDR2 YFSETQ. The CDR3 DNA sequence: TGCGCCAGCAGCTTGGGACCTACCGGGCAGCCCCAGCATTTT. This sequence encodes CASSLGPTGQPQHF.

The CDR3 is CASSNHNQPQHF. The CDR3 DNA is TGTGCCAGCAGTAACCACAATCAGCCCCAGCATTTT. The gene calls are TRBV27 and TRBJ1-5; D not resolved. V lost 5 bases, J lost 3 bases, and 5 bases lay in between. Germline loops: CDR1 MNHEY, CDR2 SMNVEV (reference sequence). The CDR3 loop spans 12 amino acids.

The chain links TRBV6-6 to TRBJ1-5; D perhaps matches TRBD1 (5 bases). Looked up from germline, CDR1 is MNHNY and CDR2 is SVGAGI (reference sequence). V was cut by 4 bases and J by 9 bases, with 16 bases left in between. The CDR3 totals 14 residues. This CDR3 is CASSSAQGERPQHF. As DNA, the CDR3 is TGTGCCAGCAGTTCAGCCCAGGGTGAGCGGCCCCAGCATTTT.

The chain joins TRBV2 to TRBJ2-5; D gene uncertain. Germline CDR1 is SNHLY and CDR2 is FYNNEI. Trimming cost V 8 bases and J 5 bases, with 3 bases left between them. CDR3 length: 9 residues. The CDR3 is CASGETQYF. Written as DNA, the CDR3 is TGTGCCAGCGGGGAGACCCAGTACTTC.

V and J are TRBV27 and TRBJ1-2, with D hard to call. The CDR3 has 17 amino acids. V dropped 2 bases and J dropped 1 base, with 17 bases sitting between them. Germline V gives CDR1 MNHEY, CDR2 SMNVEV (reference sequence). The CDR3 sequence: CASSLPLRQVGNYGYTF. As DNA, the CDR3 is TGTGCCAGCAGTTTACCCCTGAGGCAGGTAGGTAACTATGGCTACACCTTC.

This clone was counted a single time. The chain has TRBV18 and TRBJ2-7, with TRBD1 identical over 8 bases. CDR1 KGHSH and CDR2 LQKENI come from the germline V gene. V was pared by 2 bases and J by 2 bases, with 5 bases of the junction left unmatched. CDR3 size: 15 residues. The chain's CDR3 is CASSPTGTGAYEQYF. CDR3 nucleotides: TGTGCCAGCTCACCAACGGGGACAGGAGCCTACGAGCAGTACTTC.

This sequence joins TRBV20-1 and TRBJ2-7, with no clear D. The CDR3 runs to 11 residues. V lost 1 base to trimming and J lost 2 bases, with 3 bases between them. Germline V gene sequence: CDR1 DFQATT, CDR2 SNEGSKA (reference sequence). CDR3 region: CSARGAYEQYF. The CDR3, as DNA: TGCAGTGCTAGAGGGGCCTACGAGCAGTACTTC.

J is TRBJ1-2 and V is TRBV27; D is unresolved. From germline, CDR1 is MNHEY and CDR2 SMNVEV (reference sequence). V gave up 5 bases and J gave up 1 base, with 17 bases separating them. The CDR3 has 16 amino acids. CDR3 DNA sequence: TGTGCCAGCAGTGGAAGCGCGACGGTGGGTAACTATGGCTACACCTTC. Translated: CASSGSATVGNYGYTF.

DNA for the CDR3: TGTGCCAGCAGCTCAGCGGGGGGGGATTACAATGAGCAGTTCTTC. Amino acids: CASSSAGGDYNEQFF. The chain uses TRBV28 and TRBJ2-1, with 10 bases fitting TRBD2. Germline lookup yields CDR1 MDHEN and CDR2 SYDVKM. CDR3 size: 15 residues. The V and J ends lost 6 bases and 4 bases, in that order; junction bases with no gene match: 6.

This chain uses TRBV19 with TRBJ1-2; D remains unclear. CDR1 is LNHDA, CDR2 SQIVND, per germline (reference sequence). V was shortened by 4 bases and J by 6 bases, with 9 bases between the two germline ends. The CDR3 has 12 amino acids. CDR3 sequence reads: CASSTRLNGYTF. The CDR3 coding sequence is TGTGCCAGTAGTACCCGGCTGAATGGCTACACCTTC.

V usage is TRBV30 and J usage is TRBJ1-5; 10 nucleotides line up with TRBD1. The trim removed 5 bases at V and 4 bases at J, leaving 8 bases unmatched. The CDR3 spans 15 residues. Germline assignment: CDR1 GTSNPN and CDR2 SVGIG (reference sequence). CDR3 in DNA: TGTGCCTGGGGCCGGACAGGGGGGCATAATCAGCCCCAGCATTTT. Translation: CAWGRTGGHNQPQHF.

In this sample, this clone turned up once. CDR3 coding DNA: TGTGCCAGCAGGTTACTCCCTAGCGGGAGCTACAATGAGCAGTTCTTC. Translated: CASRLLPSGSYNEQFF. This chain uses TRBV7-3 with TRBJ2-1, with 10 bases matching TRBD2. From germline, CDR1 is SGHTA and CDR2 FQGTGA. V shed 6 bases and J 3 bases; nucleotides not matched to a gene: 8. The CDR3 spans 16 residues.

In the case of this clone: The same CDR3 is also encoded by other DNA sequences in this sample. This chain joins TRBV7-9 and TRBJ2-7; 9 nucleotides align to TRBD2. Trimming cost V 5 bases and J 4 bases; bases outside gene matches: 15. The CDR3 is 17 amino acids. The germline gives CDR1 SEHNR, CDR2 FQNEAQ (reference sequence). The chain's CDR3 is CASSPGWAGGGGYEQYF. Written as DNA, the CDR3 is TGTGCCAGCAGCCCCGGATGGGCGGGAGGGGGGGGGTACGAGCAGTACTTC.

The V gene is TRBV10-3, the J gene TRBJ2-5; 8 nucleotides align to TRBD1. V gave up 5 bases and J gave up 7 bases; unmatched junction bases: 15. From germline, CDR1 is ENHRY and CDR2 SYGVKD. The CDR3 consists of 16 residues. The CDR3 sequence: CAISQGATGNYGTQYF. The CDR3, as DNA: TGTGCCATCAGTCAGGGGGCGACAGGGAATTACGGGACCCAGTACTTC.